A single sample gave rise to the 17 T cell receptor beta chains below, sequenced in a study of beta chain features in type 1 diabetes. General study points: A moderate, significant TCRB CDR3 shortening appeared in type 1 diabetes across four CD4+ subsets.

Their specific antigens are unknown. Of the isolated RNA, all was reverse transcribed, and so the sequenced material was expressed TCRB transcripts. This table comes from immunoSEQ multiplex PCR, and its TCRdb copy is limited to in-frame clones, with some not included. The sample lists around 280,000 clones, over 12% occurring once. Sequenced material: naive CD4+ T cells from blood. The origin of the receptors is a man aged 18 to 30 with type 1 diabetes.

V is TRBV28 and J is TRBJ2-7; 7 positions agree with TRBD2. Germline V gene lookup returns CDR1 MDHEN and CDR2 SYDVKM. CDR3 length: 14 residues. V trimming: 10 bases; J trimming: 2 bases; junction bases outside the gene matches: 11. The CDR3 sequence: CATRKGGDPYEQYF. The CDR3, as DNA: TGTGCCACGAGGAAGGGAGGGGACCCCTACGAGCAGTACTTC.

The rearrangement links TRBV18 to TRBJ2-7, with TRBD2 identical over 7 bases. With 6 bases clipped from V and 1 base from J, the junction kept 12 bases outside the gene matches. The germline gives CDR1 KGHSH, CDR2 LQKENI. The CDR3 length is 16 residues. This CDR3 reads CASSSDRGDRSYEQYF. For the CDR3, the DNA is TGTGCCAGCTCGTCGGATCGGGGGGATAGATCCTACGAGCAGTACTTC.

Only a few counts were recorded for this clone. The chain recombines TRBV30 with TRBJ2-5; 8 bases are shared with TRBD2. J lost 4 bases, V lost 0 bases, and 7 bases had no gene match. CDR3 size: 15 residues. Germline V gene sequence: CDR1 GTSNPN, CDR2 SVGIG (reference sequence). CDR3 loop: CAWSVLGGAPETQYF. DNA for the CDR3: TGTGCCTGGAGTGTACTCGGGGGGGCCCCAGAGACCCAGTACTTC. The whole variable domain, filled in from reference TRBV30 and TRBJ2-5, reads SQTIHQWPATLVQPVGSPLSLECTVEGTSNPNLYWYRQAAGRGLQLLFYSVGIGQISSEVPQNLSASRPQDRQFILSSKKLLLSDSGFYLCAWSVLGGAPETQYFGPGTRLLVL.

Comment on this clone: Other DNA sequences in this specimen translate into the identical CDR3. The rearrangement joins TRBV30 to TRBJ1-2, with TRBD1 matching 7 bases. Per the germline V gene, CDR1 is GTSNPN and CDR2 is SVGIG (reference sequence). J was trimmed by 5 bases and V by 0 bases; bases with no gene match: 3. CDR3 length equals 13 residues. The DNA for the CDR3 is TGTGCCTGGAGTGTCGGGACAGTTTATGGCTACACCTTC. It yields the protein CAWSVGTVYGYTF.

This clone came up a few times. CDR3: CSVERLAGYNEQFF. The CDR3 nucleotides are TGCAGCGTTGAAAGGCTAGCGGGCTACAATGAGCAGTTCTTC. The chain recombines TRBV29-1 with TRBJ2-1, with TRBD2 matching over 8 bases. From germline, CDR1 is SQVTM and CDR2 ANQGSEA. The CDR3 extends over 14 amino acids. V lost 2 bases, J lost 3 bases, and 3 bases stayed unmatched.

The chain recombines TRBV29-1 with TRBJ2-2, with 10 bases fitting TRBD1. J gave up 7 bases and V 5 bases, and 7 bases lay outside the gene matches. The CDR3 totals 14 residues. Germline V lookup: CDR1 SQVTM, CDR2 ANQGSEA. CDR3 residues: CSVLRDRGSGELFF. The CDR3 coding sequence is TGCAGCGTTCTCCGGGACAGGGGAAGCGGGGAGCTGTTTTTT.

The chain links TRBV9 to TRBJ2-3; 8 nucleotides line up with TRBD2. The junction had 3 bases not matched to a gene; V was cut back by 2 bases and J by 4 bases. The CDR3 length is 14 residues. From germline, CDR1 is SGDLS and CDR2 YYNGEE. The CDR3 nucleotides read TGTGCCAGCAGCGTTTCCGGGGGGGCAGATACGCAGTATTTT. Protein: CASSVSGGADTQYF.

This clone was seen more than once but under ten times. The V call is TRBV29-1, the J call TRBJ2-1; a possible D gene is TRBD1 (6 bases). Germline CDR1 SQVTM, CDR2 ANQGSEA. The germline V and J ends were trimmed by 6 bases and 4 bases, with 22 bases remaining between them. This CDR3 spans 16 amino acids. The CDR3 DNA is TGCAGCGTCGCCGTACTCGCCGGGACACATTACAATGAGCAGTTCTTC. This encodes CSVAVLAGTHYNEQFF.

This clone was observed a few times. The V and J genes are TRBV19 and TRBJ2-1, with 11 bases fitting TRBD2. The ends lost 5 bases at V and 2 bases at J; junction bases unmatched: 11. This CDR3 spans 18 amino acids. Germline V gene sequence: CDR1 LNHDA, CDR2 SQIVND (reference sequence). The CDR3 nucleotides are TGTGCCAGTAGTCGGCGTCTAGCGGGGGGTACTACCTACAATGAGCAGTTCTTC. Encoded protein: CASSRRLAGGTTYNEQFF.

The genes are TRBV28 and TRBJ1-2; D might be TRBD1 (6 bases). The V and J ends lost 6 bases and 4 bases respectively, with 12 bases between them. Germline lookup yields CDR1 MDHEN and CDR2 SYDVKM. The CDR3 extends over 13 amino acids. This CDR3 reads CASRSGQLYGYTF. The CDR3 DNA follows: TGTGCCAGCAGATCCGGACAGCTCTATGGCTACACCTTC.

The chain has TRBV13 and TRBJ1-2; the D is unclear. Between the trimmed V and J ends, which lost 0 bases and 2 bases, there was a span of 7 bases. This CDR3 contains 14 residues. Germline V gene lookup returns CDR1 PRHDT and CDR2 FYEKMQ (reference sequence). The CDR3 protein is CASSLGRLNYGYTF. The CDR3 DNA is TGTGCCAGCAGCTTAGGGCGGCTGAACTATGGCTACACCTTC.

This clone was found many times. The CDR3 here is CSVPSGTGELFF. The CDR3 nucleotides read TGCAGCGTTCCCTCGGGCACCGGGGAGCTGTTTTTT. The chain employs TRBV29-1 and TRBJ2-2; no clear D gene. CDR3 size: 12 residues. The germline V and J ends were trimmed by 5 bases and 4 bases, with 8 bases remaining between them. Germline V gene sequence: CDR1 SQVTM, CDR2 ANQGSEA.

This clone was detected only a few times. The rearrangement uses TRBV5-1 and TRBJ2-5; tentative D call: TRBD1 (5 bases). Germline CDR1 SGHRS, CDR2 YFSETQ. CDR3 length: 13 residues. The V end lost 0 bases, the J end lost 3 bases, and 6 bases lay between the germline ends. CDR3: CASSLEGKETQYF. The CDR3 nucleotides are TGCGCCAGCAGCTTGGAGGGGAAAGAGACCCAGTACTTC.

This clone has only a few counts. The rearrangement uses TRBV18 and TRBJ1-1; possibly TRBD1 for D (5 bases). V was trimmed by 6 bases and J by 1 base, leaving 12 bases between them. This CDR3 spans 14 amino acids. Germline lookup yields CDR1 KGHSH and CDR2 LQKENI. The CDR3 reads CASSVSQGNTEAFF. The CDR3, as DNA: TGTGCCAGCTCGGTGAGCCAGGGGAACACTGAAGCTTTCTTT. Filled out from reference TRBV18 and TRBJ1-1, the complete variable domain reads NAGVMQNPRHLVRRRGQEARLRCSPMKGHSHVYWYRQLPEEGLKFMVYLQKENIIDESGMPKERFSAEFPKEGPSILRIQQVVRGDSAAYFCASSVSQGNTEAFFGQGTRLTVV.

The chain uses TRBV29-1 and TRBJ1-2; no clear D. Trimming removed 5 bases at V and 2 bases at J, with 12 bases between. The CDR3 extends over 13 amino acids. Germline assignment: CDR1 SQVTM and CDR2 ANQGSEA. Written as DNA, the CDR3 is TGCAGCGTTCCCGGACTCTGGAACTATGGCTACACCTTC. It encodes CSVPGLWNYGYTF. The complete variable domain, with remaining parts taken from reference TRBV29-1 and TRBJ1-2, reads SAVISQKPSRDICQRGTSLTIQCQVDSQVTMMFWYRQQPGQSLTLIATANQGSEATYESGFVIDKFPISRPNLTFSTLTVSNMSPEDSSIYLCSVPGLWNYGYTFGSGTRLTVV.

V usage is TRBV9 and J usage is TRBJ2-7; TRBD2 aligns across 9 bases. Trimming removed 0 bases from V and 2 bases from J; junction bases left unmatched: 3. CDR3 size: 15 residues. Looked up from germline, CDR1 is SGDLS and CDR2 is YYNGEE. The chain's CDR3 is CASSVASGTAYEQYF. The CDR3, as DNA: TGTGCCAGCAGCGTAGCTAGCGGGACCGCCTACGAGCAGTACTTC.

This clone was seen a few times. V and J are TRBV30 and TRBJ2-5; 7 nucleotides line up with TRBD1. The germline CDR1 and CDR2 sequences are GTSNPN and SVGIG (reference sequence). The CDR3 has 15 residues. V lost 4 bases to trimming and J lost 1 base; unmatched junction nucleotides: 9. The CDR3 DNA sequence: TGTGCCTGGAAACCCGGGACAGCCTTCCAAGAGACCCAGTACTTC. Protein product: CAWKPGTAFQETQYF.